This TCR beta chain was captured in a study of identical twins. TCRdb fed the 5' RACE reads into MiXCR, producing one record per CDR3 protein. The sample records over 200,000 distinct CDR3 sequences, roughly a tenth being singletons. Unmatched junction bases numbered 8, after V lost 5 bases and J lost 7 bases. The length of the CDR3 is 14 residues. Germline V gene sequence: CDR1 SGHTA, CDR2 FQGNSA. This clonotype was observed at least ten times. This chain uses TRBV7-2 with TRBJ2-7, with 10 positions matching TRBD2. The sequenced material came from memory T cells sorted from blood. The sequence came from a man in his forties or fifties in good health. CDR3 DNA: TGTGCCAGCAGCGCAATAGCGGGAGGTGAAGAGCAGTACTTC. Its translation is CASSAIAGGEEQYF.